This is a list of T cell receptor beta chains from one sample in a study of tumor-infiltrating lymphocytes in primary liver carcinoma. One entry per CDR3 protein, called by TCRdb with MiXCR from the multiplex PCR reads. The sample holds about 29,000 distinct CDR3 sequences, about 82% seen once. Sequenced material: liver tumor tissue from sampling region 5. The receptors stem from a man aged 35-49 years with primary liver carcinoma and hepatitis B virus infection. CDR3s leave out the opening cysteine and the closing phenylalanine or tryptophan. Fields, in order: V gene, J gene, CDR3 protein.

TRBV7-9	TRBJ1-2	ASSPEGRLSQYGYT
TRBV6-6	TRBJ2-7	ASSHDPYGKYEQY
TRBV11-2	TRBJ2-5	ARSQTPGGGKGIQY
TRBV11-2	TRBJ2-1	ASSISAGGYNEQF
TRBV5-8	TRBJ2-3	VSSPGTVTYTDAQY
TRBV6-5	TRBJ1-5	ASRSRDGLNQPQH
TRBV29-1	TRBJ2-7	SVEVGDSFNYEQY
TRBV10-3	TRBJ2-7	AIGGTGTASYEQY
TRBV6-5	TRBJ2-7	ASSYSTSWSLVYEQY
TRBV4-2	TRBJ1-1	DSSQEYGQGFRTEAF
TRBV5-1	TRBJ2-7	SSSLGGTGVQYEQY
TRBV10-3	TRBJ2-7	TISEIRLSTYEQY
TRBV11-2	TRBJ2-2	ASSSSGSAPGELF
TRBV5-5	TRBJ2-4	ASSLEQAKNIQY
TRBV30	TRBJ1-2	AWSVGTYLEGGYT
TRBV6-2/TRBV6-3	TRBJ2-2	VSSPQGGRELF
TRBV10-3	TRBJ2-7	AITKRSGLAGGFSYERY
TRBV2	TRBJ2-1	ASSDTGTSGRTIQFNEQF
TRBV11-2	TRBJ2-1	ASSLLTGTRF
TRBV11-1	TRBJ2-7	ASSLTHYEQY
TRBV14	TRBJ1-1	ASKPREGNSEAF
TRBV5-6	TRBJ1-1	ASSQNHRYGREGAF
TRBV7-9	TRBJ2-1	ASSLAYQGAKTNEHF
TRBV29-1	TRBJ2-4	SVEGQGLGGIQY
TRBV29-1	TRBJ2-7	SVGSGASHEQY
TRBV6-2/TRBV6-3	TRBJ2-7	ASSYSASGTNEQY
TRBV4-3	TRBJ2-3	ASSQSVWLGDPDDTQY
TRBV9	TRBJ1-2	ASSSQDALYGYT
TRBV6-2/TRBV6-3	TRBJ2-7	ASCYSGEQY
TRBV4-2	TRBJ2-7	DSSGKPGLAGGPHEQY
TRBV13	TRBJ2-7	ASSLNRGKEQY
TRBV6-5	TRBJ2-7	ASTYSTSGGLVYEQY
TRBV6-1	TRBJ2-5	ASSAPTCGGETQY
TRBV12-5	TRBJ2-2	ASGVDRGSGTEELF
TRBV11-1	TRBJ2-1	ASSSHGQGSNEQF
TRBV10-1	TRBJ2-7	TIPRGQGLYEQY
TRBV29-1	TRBJ1-1	SISTGQGAFSTETF
TRBV11-2	TRBJ2-2	ASTLALGGANTGELF
TRBV6-1	TRBJ1-2	ASSEVVSNGYT
TRBV6-2/TRBV6-3	TRBJ2-3	ASKKAGKLTRTDTQY
TRBV10-3	TRBJ2-3	AISLDYQWGTDTQY
TRBV20-1	TRBJ2-5	SARGRGGRARWTQY
TRBV5-5	TRBJ1-1	ASSSTGDKNTEAF
TRBV11-2	TRBJ1-2	ASSQTGVSGYT
TRBV11-2	TRBJ2-7	ASSLSRGSYYKQY
TRBV9	TRBJ2-2	ASSATIAGGTGELF
TRBV9	TRBJ1-2	ASSAPTGTHSNYGYT
TRBV7-8	TRBJ2-7	ASSFLAGTAHEQY
TRBV10-3	TRBJ2-7	AISEIRLRTYEQY
TRBV4-3	TRBJ1-2	ASSPRQGGSDYGYT
TRBV4-1	TRBJ2-3	ASSQLGLAGGPQGTDTQY
TRBV21-1	TRBJ2-3	ASSKVQDRGRLDTQY
TRBV10-3	TRBJ2-1	AISESGTSVSREQF
TRBV4-2	TRBJ2-7	ANSGEPGLAGGPHEQH
TRBV4-1	TRBJ2-7	AAGSFYRQY
TRBV6-5	TRBJ2-3	ASSYAGLNTDTQY